Reported below is one T cell receptor (beta chain). TCRdb reprocessed the RT-PCR reads via MiXCR and lists one record per CDR3 protein. The sample lists more than 600,000 distinct CDR3 sequences, over 12% occurring once. Input material: memory CD4+ T cells from blood. This TCR was recovered from a female donor in good health, serving as a healthy control.

The CDR3 sequence: CASSLRQGFQPQHF. CDR3 sequence (DNA): TGTGCCAGCAGTCTCAGACAGGGCTTTCAGCCCCAGCATTTT. The chain carries TRBV12-3 or TRBV12-4 and TRBJ1-5; 7 bases fit TRBD1. The CDR3 covers 14 residues. Trimming at V came to 5 bases and at J to 6 bases, leaving 7 bases not matched to a gene.